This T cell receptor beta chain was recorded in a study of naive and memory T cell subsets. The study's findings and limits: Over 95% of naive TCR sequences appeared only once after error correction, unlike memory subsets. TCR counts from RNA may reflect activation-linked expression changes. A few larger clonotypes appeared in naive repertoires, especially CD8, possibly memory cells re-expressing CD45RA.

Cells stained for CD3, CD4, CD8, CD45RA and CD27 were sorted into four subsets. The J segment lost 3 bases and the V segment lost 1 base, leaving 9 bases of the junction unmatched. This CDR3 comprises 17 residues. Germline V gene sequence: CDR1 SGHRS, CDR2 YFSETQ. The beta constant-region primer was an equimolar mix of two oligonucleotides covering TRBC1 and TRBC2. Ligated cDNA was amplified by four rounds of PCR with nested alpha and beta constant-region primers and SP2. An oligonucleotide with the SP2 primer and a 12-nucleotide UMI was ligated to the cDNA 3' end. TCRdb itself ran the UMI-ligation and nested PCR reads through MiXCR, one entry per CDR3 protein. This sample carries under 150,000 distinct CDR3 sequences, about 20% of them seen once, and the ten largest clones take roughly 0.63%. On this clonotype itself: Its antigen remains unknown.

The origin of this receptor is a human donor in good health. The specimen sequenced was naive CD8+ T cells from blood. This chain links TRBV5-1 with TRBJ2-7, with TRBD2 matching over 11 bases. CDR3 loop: CASSLFLAGGGFYEQYF. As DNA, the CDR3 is TGCGCCAGCAGCTTGTTCCTAGCGGGAGGTGGTTTCTACGAGCAGTACTTC.